This T cell receptor beta chain stems from a study of T cell responses to AZD1222 COVID-19 vaccine. Using immunoSEQ multiplex PCR, the repertoire was profiled, and TCRdb retains in-frame clones only, with some absent. The table shows around 110,000 clones, with 90% occurring only once. A remark on this clone: Its antigen is currently unknown.

Study-wide results and caveats: Donors were mostly white British, more females; clonal diversity possibly underestimated.

The sample here was peripheral blood, taken 28 days after the second AZD1222 dose. The TCR originated in an adult who received the AZD1222 COVID-19 vaccine.

This CDR3 reads CASSPDRGEANEKLFF. In DNA, the CDR3 is TGTGCCAGCTCCCCTGACAGGGGGGAGGCCAATGAAAAACTGTTTTTT. The chain couples TRBV18 to TRBJ1-4, with 9 bases identical to TRBD1. Germline V gene lookup returns CDR1 KGHSH and CDR2 LQKENI. V lost 6 bases, J lost 5 bases, and 10 bases stayed unmatched. The CDR3 covers 16 residues.